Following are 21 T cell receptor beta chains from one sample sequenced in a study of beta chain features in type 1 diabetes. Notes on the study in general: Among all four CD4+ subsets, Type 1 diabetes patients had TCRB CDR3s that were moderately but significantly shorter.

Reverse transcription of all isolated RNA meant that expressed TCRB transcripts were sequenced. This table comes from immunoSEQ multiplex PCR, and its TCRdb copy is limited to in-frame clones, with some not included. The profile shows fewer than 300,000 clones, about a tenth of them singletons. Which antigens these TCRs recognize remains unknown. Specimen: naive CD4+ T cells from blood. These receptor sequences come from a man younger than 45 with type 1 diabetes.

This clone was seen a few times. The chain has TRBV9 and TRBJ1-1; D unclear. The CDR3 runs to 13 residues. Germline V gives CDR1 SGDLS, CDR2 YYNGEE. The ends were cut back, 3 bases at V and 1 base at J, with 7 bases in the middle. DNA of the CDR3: TGTGCCAGCAGCGCAGATTGGAACACTGAAGCTTTCTTT. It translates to CASSADWNTEAFF.

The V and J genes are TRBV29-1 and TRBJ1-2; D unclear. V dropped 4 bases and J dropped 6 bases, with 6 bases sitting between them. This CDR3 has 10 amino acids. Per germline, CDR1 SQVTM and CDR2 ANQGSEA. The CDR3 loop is CSVAGNGYTF. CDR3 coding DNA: TGCAGCGTTGCAGGAAATGGCTACACCTTC. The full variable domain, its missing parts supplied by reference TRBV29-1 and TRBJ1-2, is SAVISQKPSRDICQRGTSLTIQCQVDSQVTMMFWYRQQPGQSLTLIATANQGSEATYESGFVIDKFPISRPNLTFSTLTVSNMSPEDSSIYLCSVAGNGYTFGSGTRLTVV.

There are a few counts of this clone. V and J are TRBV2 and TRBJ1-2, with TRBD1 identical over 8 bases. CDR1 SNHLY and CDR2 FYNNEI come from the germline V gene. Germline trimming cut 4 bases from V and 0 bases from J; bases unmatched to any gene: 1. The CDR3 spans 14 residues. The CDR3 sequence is CASSGTGPNYGYTF. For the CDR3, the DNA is TGTGCCAGCAGTGGGACAGGGCCTAACTATGGCTACACCTTC.

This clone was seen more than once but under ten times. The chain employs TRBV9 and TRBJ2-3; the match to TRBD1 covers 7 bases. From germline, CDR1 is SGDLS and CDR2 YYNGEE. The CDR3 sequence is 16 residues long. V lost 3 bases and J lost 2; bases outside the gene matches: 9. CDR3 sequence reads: CASSAKTGVLTDTQYF. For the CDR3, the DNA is TGTGCCAGCAGCGCAAAAACAGGGGTCCTCACAGATACGCAGTATTTT.

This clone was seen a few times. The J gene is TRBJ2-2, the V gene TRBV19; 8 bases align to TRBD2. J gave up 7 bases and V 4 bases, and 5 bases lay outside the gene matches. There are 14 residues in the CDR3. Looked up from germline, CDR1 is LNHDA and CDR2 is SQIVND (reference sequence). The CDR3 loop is CASSTAGGVGELFF. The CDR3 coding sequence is TGTGCCAGTAGTACCGCGGGGGGAGTCGGGGAGCTGTTTTTT.

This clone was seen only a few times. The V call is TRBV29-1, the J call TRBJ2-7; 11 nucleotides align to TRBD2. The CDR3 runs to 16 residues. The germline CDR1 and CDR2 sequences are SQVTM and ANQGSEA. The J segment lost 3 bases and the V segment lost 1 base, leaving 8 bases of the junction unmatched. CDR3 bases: TGCAGCGTTGAAGCCCCTGGGACTAGCGGACACTACGAGCAGTACTTC. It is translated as CSVEAPGTSGHYEQYF.

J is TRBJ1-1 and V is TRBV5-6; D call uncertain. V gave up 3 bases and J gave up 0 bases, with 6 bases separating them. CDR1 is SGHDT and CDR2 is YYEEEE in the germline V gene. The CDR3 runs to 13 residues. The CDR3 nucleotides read TGTGCCAGCAGCTATACACTGAACACTGAAGCTTTCTTT. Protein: CASSYTLNTEAFF.

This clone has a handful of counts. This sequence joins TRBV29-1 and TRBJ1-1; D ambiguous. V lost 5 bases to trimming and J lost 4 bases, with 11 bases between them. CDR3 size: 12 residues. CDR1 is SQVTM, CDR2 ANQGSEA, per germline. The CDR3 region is CSVSLMATEAFF. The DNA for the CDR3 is TGCAGCGTTTCTTTAATGGCCACTGAAGCTTTCTTT.

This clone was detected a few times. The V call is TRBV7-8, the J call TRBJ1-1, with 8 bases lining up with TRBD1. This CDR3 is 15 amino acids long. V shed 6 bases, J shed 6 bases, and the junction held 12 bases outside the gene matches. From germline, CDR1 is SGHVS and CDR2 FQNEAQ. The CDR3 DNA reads TGTGCCAGCAGGCCCCGCCGGACAGGGAGGGCTGAAGCTTTCTTT. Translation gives CASRPRRTGRAEAFF.

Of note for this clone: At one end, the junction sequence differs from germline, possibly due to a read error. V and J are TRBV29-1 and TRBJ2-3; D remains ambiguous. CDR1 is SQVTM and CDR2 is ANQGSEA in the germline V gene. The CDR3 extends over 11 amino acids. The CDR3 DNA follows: TGCAGCGTTAAAGACTCAGATACGCAGTATTTT. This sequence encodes CSVKDSDTQYF.

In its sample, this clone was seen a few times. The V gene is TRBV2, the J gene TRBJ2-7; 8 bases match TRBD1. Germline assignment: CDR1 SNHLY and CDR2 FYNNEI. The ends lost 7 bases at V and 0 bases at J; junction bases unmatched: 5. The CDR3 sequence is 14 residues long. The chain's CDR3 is CASTRQGSSYEQYF. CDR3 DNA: TGTGCCAGCACCCGACAGGGGAGCTCCTACGAGCAGTACTTC. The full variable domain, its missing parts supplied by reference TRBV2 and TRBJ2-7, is EPEVTQTPSHQVTQMGQEVILRCVPISNHLYFYWYRQILGQKVEFLVSFYNNEISEKSEIFDDQFSVERPDGSNFTLKIRSTKLEDSAMYFCASTRQGSSYEQYFGPGTRLTVT.

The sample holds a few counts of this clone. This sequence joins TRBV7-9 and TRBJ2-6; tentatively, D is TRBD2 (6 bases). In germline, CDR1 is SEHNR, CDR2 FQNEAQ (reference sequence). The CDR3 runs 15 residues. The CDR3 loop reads CGQRVTNSGANVLTF. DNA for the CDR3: TGTGGCCAGCGGGTCACCAACTCTGGGGCCAACGTCCTGACTTTC.

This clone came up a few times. The CDR3 loop reads CSVGLAGGMTDTQYF. The CDR3 coding sequence is TGCAGCGTTGGGTTAGCGGGGGGGATGACAGATACGCAGTATTTT. The V and J genes are TRBV29-1 and TRBJ2-3, with 11 bases aligning to TRBD2. J was trimmed by 3 bases and V by 4 bases; bases with no gene match: 6. Germline CDR1 reads SQVTM; CDR2 reads ANQGSEA. The CDR3 is 15 amino acids.

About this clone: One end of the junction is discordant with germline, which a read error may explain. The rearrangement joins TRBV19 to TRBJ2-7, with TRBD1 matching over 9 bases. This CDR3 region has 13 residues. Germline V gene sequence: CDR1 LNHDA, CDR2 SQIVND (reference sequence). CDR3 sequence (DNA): TGTGCCACTAGTTGGGGACAGGGTTACGAGCAGTACTTC. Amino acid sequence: CATSWGQGYEQYF.

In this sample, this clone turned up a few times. The CDR3 spells CASSQDQALAPYEQYF. Here the CDR3 DNA reads TGTGCCAGCAGCCAAGATCAGGCGCTAGCGCCTTACGAGCAGTACTTC. The V and J genes are TRBV4-2 and TRBJ2-7; perhaps TRBD2 as D (6 bases). Per germline, CDR1 LGHNA and CDR2 YNFKEQ. The CDR3 contains 16 residues. The ends were cut back, 0 bases at V and 4 bases at J, with 16 bases in the middle.

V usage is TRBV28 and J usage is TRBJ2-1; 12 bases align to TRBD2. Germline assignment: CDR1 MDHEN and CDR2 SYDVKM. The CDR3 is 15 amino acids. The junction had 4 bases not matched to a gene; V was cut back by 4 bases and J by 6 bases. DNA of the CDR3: TGTGCCAGCAGTTCTACTAGCGGGGGGACCAATGAGCAGTTCTTC. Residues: CASSSTSGGTNEQFF.

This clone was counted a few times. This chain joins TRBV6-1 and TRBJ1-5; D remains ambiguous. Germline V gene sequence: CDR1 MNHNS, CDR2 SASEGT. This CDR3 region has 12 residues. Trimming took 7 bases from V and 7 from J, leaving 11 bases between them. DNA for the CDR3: TGTGCCAGCAAGTTCGAGGGCCAGCCCCAGCATTTT. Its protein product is CASKFEGQPQHF.

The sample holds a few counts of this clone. The CDR3 coding sequence is TGTGCCTGGAGTGTACAAGCGACGGAGACCCAGTACTTC. As protein: CAWSVQATETQYF. The V gene is TRBV30, the J gene TRBJ2-5, with D unclear. The CDR3 extends over 13 amino acids. Trimming stripped 0 bases from V and 5 bases from J, with 10 bases between. Germline V gives CDR1 GTSNPN, CDR2 SVGIG (reference sequence).

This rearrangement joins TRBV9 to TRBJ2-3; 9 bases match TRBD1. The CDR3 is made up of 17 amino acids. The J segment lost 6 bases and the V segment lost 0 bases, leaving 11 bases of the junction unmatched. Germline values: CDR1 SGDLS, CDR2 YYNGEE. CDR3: CASSVAGPGQGFDTQYF. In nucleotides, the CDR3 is TGTGCCAGCAGCGTAGCTGGCCCGGGACAGGGATTCGATACGCAGTATTTT.

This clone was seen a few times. The CDR3 DNA reads as TGTGCCTGGAGTGTTAAGGGGCCCAATCAGCCCCAGCATTTT. Its translation is CAWSVKGPNQPQHF. The chain employs TRBV30 and TRBJ1-5, with a tentative D call TRBD1 (5 bases). CDR1 is GTSNPN and CDR2 is SVGIG in the germline V gene (reference sequence). There are 14 residues in the CDR3. Trimming removed 0 bases at V and 3 bases at J, with 9 bases between.

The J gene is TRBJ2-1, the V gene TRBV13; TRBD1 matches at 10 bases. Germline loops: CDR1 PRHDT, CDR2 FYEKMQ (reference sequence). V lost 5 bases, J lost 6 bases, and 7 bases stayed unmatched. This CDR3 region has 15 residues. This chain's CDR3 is CASSPGQGIRNEQFF. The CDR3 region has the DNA TGTGCCAGCAGCCCGGGACAGGGGATTCGCAATGAGCAGTTCTTC.